Following are 30 T cell receptor beta chains from one sample sequenced in a study of T cells in Graves' hyperthyroidism and ophthalmopathy. Using RNA transcripts as the source, TCR beta CDR3 regions were amplified. HTBI primers were used for first-round RT-PCR of the TCR CDR3. TCRdb independently ran MiXCR on the multiplex PCR reads; one entry per CDR3 protein. The sample yields about 640,000 distinct CDR3 sequences, about 20% seen once. Sequencing was carried out using blood. The origin of the receptors is a young man with Graves' ophthalmopathy.

This clonotype was seen a few times. The chain combines TRBV6-5 with TRBJ2-5; 7 bases line up with TRBD1. Germline values: CDR1 MNHEY, CDR2 SVGAGI. V trimming: 2 bases; J trimming: 0 bases; junction bases outside the gene matches: 9. This CDR3 has 17 amino acids. The CDR3 is CASSYTRSGTDQETQYF. The CDR3 DNA reads TGTGCCAGCAGTTACACTCGTTCCGGGACAGACCAAGAGACCCAGTACTTC.

This chain links TRBV4-2 with TRBJ2-7; no definite D call. There are 15 residues in the CDR3. Germline V CDR1 and CDR2: LGHNA, YNFKEQ. Trimming shortened V by 1 base and J by 1 base, and 11 bases separated the two germline ends. The CDR3 spells CASSQVVTASYEQYF. CDR3 bases: TGTGCCAGCAGCCAAGTCGTTACGGCTTCCTACGAGCAGTACTTC.

Here the CDR3 DNA reads TGTGCCAGCAGCTCCTCCGGGACAGGGGGGGGGGAGACCCAGTACTTC. The encoded protein is CASSSSGTGGGETQYF. V and J are TRBV9 and TRBJ2-5; 11 nucleotides agree with TRBD1. The length of the CDR3 is 16 residues. The germline CDR1 and CDR2 sequences are SGDLS and YYNGEE. The ends lost 4 bases at V and 5 bases at J; junction bases unmatched: 10.

To note about this clonotype: One junction end does not reproduce the germline sequence, and a read error may be involved. The chain recombines TRBV6-2 or TRBV6-3 with TRBJ2-7; the D is unclear. CDR3 length: 14 residues. Germline loops: CDR1 MNHEY, CDR2 SVGEGT. The CDR3 region is CANSYGVSSYEQYF. The CDR3 region has the DNA TGTGCCAACAGTTATGGCGTGTCGTCCTACGAGCAGTACTTC.

This clonotype has a handful of counts. The chain employs TRBV5-1 and TRBJ1-1; tentative D call: TRBD1 (5 bases). The CDR3 is made up of 15 amino acids. V was trimmed by 0 bases and J by 0 bases, leaving 9 bases between them. Germline values: CDR1 SGHRS, CDR2 YFSETQ. The CDR3 nucleotides are TGCGCCAGCAGCTTGGAAGTGGGGGTGAACACTGAAGCTTTCTTT. Encoded protein: CASSLEVGVNTEAFF.

Only a few counts were recorded for this clonotype. The chain uses TRBV6-1 and TRBJ2-1; D gene unclear. Trimming cost V 3 bases and J 8 bases, with 11 bases left between them. Germline assignment: CDR1 MNHNS and CDR2 SASEGT. The CDR3 extends over 13 amino acids. Written as DNA, the CDR3 is TGTGCCAGCAGTGACACCCTAGTTCATGAGCAGTTCTTC. It codes for CASSDTLVHEQFF.

This clonotype has more than one count but fewer than ten. V usage is TRBV7-2 and J usage is TRBJ1-2; D ambiguous. Germline CDR1 SGHTA, CDR2 FQGNSA. Trimming took off 1 base at V and 0 bases at J, with 9 bases between the two ends. The CDR3 totals 15 residues. As DNA, the CDR3 is TGTGCCAGCAGCTTAGGGGGTCACTCTAACTATGGCTACACCTTC. Its translation: CASSLGGHSNYGYTF.

This clonotype was detected many times. V gene TRBV2 combines with J gene TRBJ1-5; maybe TRBD1 (6 bases). The germline CDR1 and CDR2 sequences are SNHLY and FYNNEI. The CDR3 consists of 14 residues. Trimming pared 6 bases from V and 5 bases from J, leaving 14 bases between. The CDR3 nucleotides are TGTGCCAGCAGGTCGGACAGCCAGCATCAGCCCCAGCATTTT. Translating it yields CASRSDSQHQPQHF.

The gene calls are TRBV2 and TRBJ1-1; 7 positions agree with TRBD1. V was pared by 6 bases and J by 5 bases, with 3 bases of the junction left unmatched. The CDR3 contains 12 residues. The germline CDR1 and CDR2 sequences are SNHLY and FYNNEI. CDR3 sequence reads: CASRQQGTEAFF. CDR3 sequence (DNA): TGTGCCAGCAGACAACAGGGGACTGAAGCTTTCTTT.

This clonotype was counted a few times. The rearrangement uses TRBV19 and TRBJ1-2; no clear D gene. From germline, CDR1 is LNHDA and CDR2 SQIVND (reference sequence). V was cut by 3 bases and J by 2 bases, with 13 bases left in between. The CDR3 totals 15 residues. The CDR3 region is CASSIDVGGNYGYTF. CDR3 in DNA: TGTGCCAGTAGTATCGACGTGGGCGGCAACTATGGCTACACCTTC.

V gene TRBV24-1 combines with J gene TRBJ1-2; 7 bases agree with TRBD1. Germline V gene data show CDR1 as KGHDR and CDR2 as SFDVKD. V dropped 3 bases and J dropped 5; count of bases not matched to a gene: 5. The CDR3 is 14 amino acids. The CDR3 sequence is CATSDRDRQYGYTF. In nucleotides, the CDR3 is TGTGCCACCAGTGATCGGGACAGACAGTATGGCTACACCTTC.

The V and J genes are TRBV20-1 and TRBJ2-1; 12 bases map to TRBD2. J lost 0 bases, V lost 8 bases, and 11 bases had no gene match. This CDR3 is built from 17 residues. Germline V gene sequence: CDR1 DFQATT, CDR2 SNEGSKA (reference sequence). The chain's CDR3 is CSTGTSGWYGSYNEQFF. The CDR3, as DNA: TGCAGTACCGGGACTAGCGGGTGGTACGGCTCCTACAATGAGCAGTTCTTC.

This clonotype appeared many times. The V and J genes are TRBV3-1 and TRBJ2-5; TRBD2 matches 10 bases. The CDR3 has 17 residues. The germline V gene has CDR1 LGHDT and CDR2 YNNKEL (reference sequence). The J segment lost 2 bases and the V segment lost 0 bases, leaving 6 bases of the junction unmatched. The CDR3 reads CASSQDTSGIRQETQYF. DNA for the CDR3: TGTGCCAGCAGCCAAGATACTAGCGGGATACGACAAGAGACCCAGTACTTC.

There are a few counts of this clonotype. The chain uses TRBV30 and TRBJ2-3; D not resolved. Germline loops: CDR1 GTSNPN, CDR2 SVGIG (reference sequence). V shed 0 bases and J shed 5 bases, with 12 bases lying between them. This CDR3 region has 14 residues. The CDR3 region has the DNA TGTGCCTGGAGTGTACTTGGGGTGGTAGATACGCAGTATTTT. This codes for CAWSVLGVVDTQYF.

Many counts were recorded for this clonotype. The chain combines TRBV12-3 or TRBV12-4 with TRBJ1-5; D unclear. The CDR3 sequence is 12 residues long. Trimming shortened V by 3 bases and J by 4 bases, and 4 bases separated the two germline ends. The CDR3 is CASSFWNQPQHF. The CDR3 bases are TGTGCCAGCAGTTTCTGGAATCAGCCCCAGCATTTT.

The chain has TRBV7-3 and TRBJ2-1, with 10 bases aligning to TRBD2. Germline V CDR1 and CDR2: SGHTA, FQGTGA. Trimming removed 6 bases from V and 4 bases from J; junction bases left unmatched: 9. CDR3 size: 16 residues. CDR3 in amino acids: CASSSFPTSGYNEQFF. The DNA of the CDR3 is TGTGCCAGCAGTTCCTTCCCGACTAGCGGGTACAATGAGCAGTTCTTC.

This clonotype has ten or more counts. The CDR3 DNA is TGTGCCAGCAGTCCCAACCCGGGACGGATCCAAGAGACCCAGTACTTC. Residues: CASSPNPGRIQETQYF. The chain has TRBV27 and TRBJ2-5; TRBD1 or TRBD2 may be the D gene (5 bases each). The V end was cut by 5 bases, the J end by 1 base, with 17 bases between. From germline, CDR1 is MNHEY and CDR2 SMNVEV (reference sequence). The CDR3 loop spans 16 amino acids.

This clonotype was detected a few times. V and J are TRBV12-3 or TRBV12-4 and TRBJ2-7; 8 nucleotides agree with TRBD2. This CDR3 region has 14 residues. Trimming removed 3 bases from V and 5 bases from J; junction bases left unmatched: 6. This CDR3 is CASSFSSGGHEQYF. CDR3 DNA: TGTGCCAGCAGTTTTTCTTCGGGAGGGCACGAGCAGTACTTC.

The gene calls are TRBV10-3 and TRBJ2-2; 11 bases map to TRBD2. This CDR3 comprises 15 residues. CDR1 is ENHRY, CDR2 SYGVKD, per germline. V was pared by 7 bases and J by 2 bases, with 3 bases of the junction left unmatched. The CDR3 DNA sequence: TGTGCCATCAAAGGGACTAGCGGTAACACCGGGGAGCTGTTTTTT. It is translated as CAIKGTSGNTGELFF.

This clonotype was seen a handful of times. The chain uses TRBV20-1 and TRBJ1-5, with a weak D call TRBD1 (6 bases). Trimming removed 6 bases at V and 2 bases at J, with 14 bases between. This CDR3 contains 14 residues. The germline V gene has CDR1 DFQATT and CDR2 SNEGSKA (reference sequence). CDR3 amino acids: CSANRVLGNQPQHF. The DNA of the CDR3 is TGCAGTGCGAACAGGGTTCTCGGCAATCAGCCCCAGCATTTT.

This clonotype was recorded a few times. The rearrangement joins TRBV15 to TRBJ1-5; 8 nucleotides line up with TRBD1. CDR3 length: 15 residues. In germline, CDR1 is LNHNV, CDR2 YYDKDF (reference sequence). V dropped 5 bases and J dropped 3; count of bases not matched to a gene: 6. CDR3 sequence: CATSLDRGTNQPQHF. In DNA form, the CDR3 reads TGTGCCACCAGCCTAGACAGGGGAACCAATCAGCCCCAGCATTTT.

This clonotype was observed a few times. The chain links TRBV6-1 to TRBJ1-5; possible D gene TRBD1, 6 bases. The germline V and J ends were trimmed by 5 bases and 5 bases, with 13 bases remaining between them. Germline V gene data show CDR1 as MNHNS and CDR2 as SASEGT. This CDR3 has 14 amino acids. CDR3 nucleotides: TGTGCCAGCAGTTCACTACAGGGAGATCAGCCCCAGCATTTT. As protein: CASSSLQGDQPQHF.

This clonotype was observed a handful of times. The chain employs TRBV3-1 and TRBJ2-1; 14 positions match TRBD2. The germline CDR1 and CDR2 sequences are LGHDT and YNNKEL (reference sequence). V gave up 5 bases and J gave up 10 bases; unmatched junction bases: 7. The CDR3 has 15 residues. CDR3 in DNA: TGTGCCAGCAGCAAAGGGACTAGCGGGAGCATCGAGCAGTTCTTC. It translates to CASSKGTSGSIEQFF.

This clonotype was counted at least ten times. The chain has TRBV11-2 and TRBJ2-1; D gene uncertain. This CDR3 region has 14 residues. V gave up 6 bases and J gave up 0 bases, with 9 bases separating them. Germline V lookup: CDR1 SGHAT, CDR2 FQNNGV. The CDR3 loop is CASSLSSSYNEQFF. The CDR3 DNA reads TGTGCCAGCAGTTTATCTTCCTCCTACAATGAGCAGTTCTTC.

This clonotype occurred many times. This chain uses TRBV11-2 with TRBJ2-1; D remains ambiguous. The CDR3 consists of 15 residues. Deletions cut 1 base from V and 2 bases from J, with 9 bases between. Germline V CDR1 and CDR2: SGHAT, FQNNGV. In DNA form, the CDR3 reads TGTGCCAGCAGCTTAGTTAACAGACCCTACAATGAGCAGTTCTTC. Translated: CASSLVNRPYNEQFF.

Only a few counts were recorded for this clonotype. J is TRBJ2-5 and V is TRBV6-1; D is uncertain. V was clipped by 5 bases and J by 6 bases, with 10 bases between them. Germline CDR1 MNHNS, CDR2 SASEGT. The CDR3 has 12 residues. As DNA, the CDR3 is TGTGCCAGCAGTTCCTCAATAAAGACCCAGTACTTC. Its translation is CASSSSIKTQYF.

Many counts were recorded for this clonotype. V and J are TRBV7-2 and TRBJ2-3; 9 bases are a match to TRBD2. V shed 5 bases and J 8 bases; nucleotides not matched to a gene: 17. Germline V gene data show CDR1 as SGHTA and CDR2 as FQGNSA. This CDR3 is 17 amino acids long. The CDR3 bases are TGTGCCAGCAGCATAGGGGGCGGGAGGGGCCTCGGGGGTACGCAGTATTTT. Residues: CASSIGGGRGLGGTQYF.

This clonotype has at least ten counts. The rearrangement joins TRBV11-2 to TRBJ2-3, with TRBD2 identical over 13 bases. CDR1 is SGHAT, CDR2 FQNNGV, per germline. The CDR3 has 18 amino acids. V was pared by 4 bases and J by 0 bases, with 7 bases of the junction left unmatched. DNA for the CDR3: TGTGCCAGCAGCTCACGGACTAGCGGGAGTGTTAGCACAGATACGCAGTATTTT. This sequence encodes CASSSRTSGSVSTDTQYF. The entire variable domain, with the rest obtained from reference TRBV11-2 and TRBJ2-3, is as follows: EAGVAQSPRYKIIEKRQSVAFWCNPISGHATLYWYQQILGQGPKLLIQFQNNGVVDDSQLPKDRFSAERLKGVDSTLKIQPAKLEDSAVYLCASSSRTSGSVSTDTQYFGPGTRLTVL.

This clonotype was observed a handful of times. This chain connects TRBV28 to TRBJ1-3; no clear D gene. The V end lost 4 bases, the J end lost 0 bases, and 13 bases lay between the germline ends. In germline, CDR1 is MDHEN, CDR2 SYDVKM. The CDR3 is 16 residues long. CDR3 nucleotide sequence: TGTGCCAGCAGTTCGGTCAGACTTATCTCTGGAAACACCATATATTTT. Amino acids: CASSSVRLISGNTIYF. Combining the CDR3 with reference TRBV28 and TRBJ1-3 gives the whole variable domain DVKVTQSSRYLVKRTGEKVFLECVQDMDHENMFWYRQDPGLGLRLIYFSYDVKMKEKGDIPEGYSVSREKKERFSLILESASTNQTSMYLCASSSVRLISGNTIYFGEGSWLTVV.

This chain connects TRBV10-3 to TRBJ2-3; D might be TRBD2 (6 bases). Trimming took off 3 bases at V and 3 bases at J, with 7 bases between the two ends. CDR1 and CDR2 (germline): ENHRY, SYGVKD. The CDR3 is 13 amino acids. The CDR3 bases are TGTGCCATCAGTGAACGGGAGACAGATACGCAGTATTTT. Protein sequence: CAISERETDTQYF.